This is a list of T cell receptor beta chains from one sample in a study of cytomegalovirus exposure and HLA in healthy donors. TCRdb keeps only in-frame clones here, not all; method: immunoSEQ multiplex PCR. The repertoire shows 150,000 or so clones; the top ten hold 2% to 2.5%. Sequencing was carried out using PBMCs. These receptors were obtained from a woman aged 18-29 years in good health and CMV-seronegative. Both conserved end residues are part of each CDR3. The D gene is left open where the match is weak.

J gene | D gene | V gene | CDR3 protein | CDR3 DNA
TRBJ1-4 | TRBD1 | TRBV7-9 | CASSIRGPREKLFF | TGTGCCAGCAGCATCAGGGGGCCTCGGGAAAAACTGTTTTTT
TRBJ1-1 | NA | TRBV2 | CASSESAAGLNTEAFF | TGTGCCAGCAGTGAATCAGCTGCAGGATTGAACACTGAAGCTTTCTTT
TRBJ2-3 | NA | TRBV6-5 | CASSLAPRTDTQYF | TGTGCCAGCTCCCTTGCCCCGAGGACAGATACGCAGTATTTT
TRBJ2-1 | TRBD2 | TRBV5-1 | CASSLVLAGVDNEQFF | TGCGCCAGCAGCTTGGTTCTAGCGGGAGTCGATAATGAGCAGTTCTTC
TRBJ2-2 | NA | TRBV7-2 | CASVQGGWTGELFF | TGTGCCAGCGTGCAGGGGGGTTGGACCGGGGAGCTGTTTTTT
TRBJ2-7 | TRBD2 | TRBV5-1 | CASSAGSGGFYEQYF | TGCGCCAGCAGCGCGGGAAGCGGGGGGTTTTACGAGCAGTACTTC
TRBJ1-6 | NA | TRBV5-1 | CASSLEGTHNSPLHF | TGCGCCAGCAGCTTGGAGGGGACTCATAATTCACCCCTCCACTTT
TRBJ2-6 | NA | TRBV5-6 | CASSFLKHFEGANVLTF | TGTGCCAGCAGCTTCCTTAAGCACTTCGAGGGGGCCAACGTCCTGACTTTC
TRBJ1-5 | TRBD1 | TRBV7-9 | CASSATGGVGQPQHF | TGTGCCAGCAGCGCAACAGGGGGTGTAGGGCAGCCCCAGCATTTT
TRBJ2-3 | NA | TRBV7-3 | CASSLRQGIADTQYF | TGTGCCAGCAGCTTAAGGCAGGGGATTGCAGATACGCAGTATTTT
TRBJ2-3 | TRBD2 | TRBV29-1 | CSVGGLAGDTQYF | TGCAGCGTTGGGGGACTAGCAGGAGATACGCAGTATTTT
TRBJ2-1 | NA | TRBV4-3 | CASSQGASASAYNEQFF | TGCGCCAGCAGCCAAGGGGCCTCGGCTAGCGCCTACAATGAGCAGTTCTTC
TRBJ2-1 | NA | TRBV7-2 | CASSLTEYSYNEQFF | TGTGCCAGCAGCTTAACGGAGTACTCCTACAATGAGCAGTTCTTC
TRBJ2-1 | TRBD2 | TRBV6-6 | CASSSGLAGDNEQFF | TGTGCCAGCAGTTCGGGACTAGCGGGAGATAATGAGCAGTTCTTC
TRBJ1-1 | NA | TRBV13 | CASSEGVLNTEAFF | TGTGCCAGCAGCGAAGGGGTCCTGAACACTGAAGCTTTCTTT
TRBJ2-3 | TRBD2 | TRBV5-6 | CASSWRFSREQSTDTQYF | TGTGCCAGCAGCTGGAGGTTTTCGCGGGAGCAGAGCACAGATACGCAGTATTTT
TRBJ1-2 | NA | TRBV19 | CASSITGEVSGYTF | TGTGCCAGTAGTATAACGGGGGAGGTGAGCGGCTACACCTTC
TRBJ1-1 | NA | TRBV6-5 | CASSYDTGNGVHEAFF | TGTGCCAGCAGTTACGACACAGGGAACGGGGTCCATGAAGCTTTCTTT
TRBJ2-7 | NA | TRBV15 | CATSTGVTYEQYF | TGTGCCACCAGCACAGGGGTGACCTACGAGCAGTACTTC
TRBJ2-7 | NA | TRBV4-2 | CASSTDLAYEQYF | TGTGCCAGCAGCACTGACTTAGCCTACGAGCAGTACTTC
TRBJ1-1 | TRBD1 | TRBV6-5 | CASSRDREWYTEAFF | TGTGCCAGCAGCCGGGACAGGGAATGGTACACTGAAGCTTTCTTT
TRBJ2-3 | NA | TRBV5-6 | CASSFTGTDTQYF | TGTGCCAGCAGCTTTACAGGGACGGATACGCAGTATTTT
TRBJ2-1 | TRBD2 | TRBV19 | CASSGTSGSFDEQFF | TGTGCCAGTAGTGGGACTAGCGGGAGTTTTGATGAGCAGTTCTTC
TRBJ2-7 | TRBD2 | TRBV5-5 | CASSLGSGRIYYEQYF | TGTGCCAGCAGCTTAGGTAGCGGGAGGATTTACTACGAGCAGTACTTC
TRBJ2-7 | TRBD1 | TRBV7-9 | CASSLSGQPYEQYF | TGTGCCAGCAGCTTATCGGGACAGCCCTACGAGCAGTACTTC
TRBJ2-3 | NA | TRBV30 | CAWSPLPLAGSADTQYF | TGTGCCTGGAGTCCCCTCCCGCTTGCCGGGAGTGCAGATACGCAGTATTTT
TRBJ2-3 | TRBD1 | TRBV30 | CAWSAGTGGSQDTQYF | TGTGCCTGGAGTGCCGGGACAGGGGGGTCGCAAGATACGCAGTATTTT
TRBJ2-5 | TRBD1 | TRBV2 | CASSEGSGQVETQYF | TGTGCCAGCAGTGAAGGGTCGGGACAGGTTGAGACCCAGTACTTC
TRBJ1-5 | TRBD1 | TRBV27 | CASSPGTGGGQPQHF | TGTGCCAGCAGTCCCGGGACAGGGGGCGGTCAGCCCCAGCATTTT
TRBJ1-1 | NA | TRBV19 | CASSTSTGRNTEAFF | TGTGCCAGTAGTACTTCGACAGGCCGCAACACTGAAGCTTTCTTT
TRBJ2-2 | NA | TRBV9 | CASQGRGGTGELFF | TGTGCCAGCCAGGGGAGGGGAGGCACCGGGGAGCTGTTTTTT
TRBJ1-4 | TRBD1 | TRBV7-2 | CASSASGTGSLGPNEKLFF | TGTGCCAGCAGCGCCAGCGGGACAGGGTCCCTGGGGCCTAATGAAAAACTGTTTTTT
TRBJ2-1 | NA | TRBV12-5 | CASGLVSVNEQFF | TGTGCTAGTGGTTTGGTATCAGTGAATGAGCAGTTCTTC
TRBJ1-6 | TRBD1 | TRBV5-1 | CASSRTGTHNSPLHF | TGCGCCAGCAGCCGGACAGGGACACATAATTCACCCCTCCACTTT
TRBJ1-1 | TRBD1 | TRBV6-5 | CASRDRVNTEAFF | TGTGCCAGCAGAGACAGGGTGAACACTGAAGCTTTCTTT
TRBJ2-6 | TRBD2 | TRBV5-1 | CASAGGPGTGANVLTF | TGCGCCAGCGCGGGAGGCCCGGGGACCGGGGCCAACGTCCTGACTTTC
TRBJ1-2 | NA | TRBV18 | CASSPTGTRNNYGYTF | TGTGCCAGCTCACCGACCGGGACAAGAAACAACTATGGCTACACCTTC
TRBJ2-7 | TRBD2 | TRBV6-5 | CASRPTSGGSYEQYF | TGTGCCAGCAGACCGACTAGCGGGGGCTCCTACGAGCAGTACTTC
TRBJ1-1 | NA | TRBV5-4 | CASSLTDNTEAFF | TGTGCCAGCAGCTTGACAGATAACACTGAAGCTTTCTTT
TRBJ1-2 | NA | TRBV4-3 | CASSQALLNYGYTF | TGCGCCAGCAGCCAAGCCCTCCTAAACTATGGCTACACCTTC
TRBJ2-2 | TRBD2 | TRBV5-1 | CASSLEILAGATGELFF | TGCGCCAGCAGCTTGGAGATACTAGCGGGAGCCACCGGGGAGCTGTTTTTT